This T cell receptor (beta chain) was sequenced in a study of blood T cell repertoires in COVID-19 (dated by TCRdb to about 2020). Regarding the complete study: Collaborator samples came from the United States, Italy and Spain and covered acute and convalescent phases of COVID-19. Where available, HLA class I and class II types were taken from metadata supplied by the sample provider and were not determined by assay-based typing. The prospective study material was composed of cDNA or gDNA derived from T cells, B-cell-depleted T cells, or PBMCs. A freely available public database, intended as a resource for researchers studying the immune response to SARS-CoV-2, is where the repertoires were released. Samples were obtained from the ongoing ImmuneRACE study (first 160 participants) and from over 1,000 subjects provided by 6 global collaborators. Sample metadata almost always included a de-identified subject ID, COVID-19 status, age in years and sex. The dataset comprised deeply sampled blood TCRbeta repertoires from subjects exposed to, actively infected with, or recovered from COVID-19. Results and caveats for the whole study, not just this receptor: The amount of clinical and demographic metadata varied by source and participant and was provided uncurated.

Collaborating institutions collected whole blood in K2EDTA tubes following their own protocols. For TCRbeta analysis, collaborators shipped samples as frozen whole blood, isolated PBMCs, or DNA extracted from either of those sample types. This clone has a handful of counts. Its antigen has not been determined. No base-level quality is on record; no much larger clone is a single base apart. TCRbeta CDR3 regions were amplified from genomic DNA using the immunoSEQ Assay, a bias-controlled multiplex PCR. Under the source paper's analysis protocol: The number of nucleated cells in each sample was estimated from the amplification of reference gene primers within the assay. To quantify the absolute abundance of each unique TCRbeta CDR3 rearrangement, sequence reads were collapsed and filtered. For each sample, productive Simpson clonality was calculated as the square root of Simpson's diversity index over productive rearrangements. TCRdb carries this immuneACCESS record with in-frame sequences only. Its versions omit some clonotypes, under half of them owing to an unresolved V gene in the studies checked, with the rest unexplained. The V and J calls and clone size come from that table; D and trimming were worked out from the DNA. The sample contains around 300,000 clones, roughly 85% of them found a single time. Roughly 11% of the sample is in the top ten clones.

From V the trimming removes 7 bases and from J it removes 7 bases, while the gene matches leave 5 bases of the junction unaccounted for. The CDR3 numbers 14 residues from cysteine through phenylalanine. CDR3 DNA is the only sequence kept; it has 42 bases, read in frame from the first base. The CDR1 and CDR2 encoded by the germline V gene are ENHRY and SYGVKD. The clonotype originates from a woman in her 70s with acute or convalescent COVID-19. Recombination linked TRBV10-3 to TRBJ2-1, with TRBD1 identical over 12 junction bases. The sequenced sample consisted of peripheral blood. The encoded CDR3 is CAIKPGQGANEQFF. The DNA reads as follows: TGTGCCATCAAGCCGGGACAGGGGGCGAATGAGCAGTTCTTC.